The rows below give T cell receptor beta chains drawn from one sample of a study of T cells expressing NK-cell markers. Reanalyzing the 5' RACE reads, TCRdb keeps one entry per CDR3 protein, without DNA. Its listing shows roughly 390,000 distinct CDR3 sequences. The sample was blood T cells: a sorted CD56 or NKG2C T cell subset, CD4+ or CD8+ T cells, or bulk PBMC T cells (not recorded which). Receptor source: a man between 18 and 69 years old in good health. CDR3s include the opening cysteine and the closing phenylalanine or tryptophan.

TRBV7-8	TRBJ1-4	CASSAWTGGGEKLFF
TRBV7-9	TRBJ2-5	CASSQRWTGGFQETQYF
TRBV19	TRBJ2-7	CASSVDKSYEQYF
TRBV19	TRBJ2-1	CANLFFGEGESYNEQFF
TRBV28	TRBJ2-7	CASSLLRRSSYEQYF
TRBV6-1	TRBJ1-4	CASRGGRPQGELFF
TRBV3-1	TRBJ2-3	CASSAGLASTDTQYF
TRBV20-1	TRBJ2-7	CSAEGQTASYEQYF
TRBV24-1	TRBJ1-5	CATSDSQGPNQPQHF
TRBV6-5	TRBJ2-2	CASSYYGQGMFLVGELFF
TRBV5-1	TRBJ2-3	CASRSRDYYTDTQYF
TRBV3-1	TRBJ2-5	CASSQTPGQQETQYF
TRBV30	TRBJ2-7	CAWKGGGAYEQYF
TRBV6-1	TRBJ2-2	CASRREQLTGELFF
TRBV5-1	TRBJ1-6	CASSLQASSYNSPLHF
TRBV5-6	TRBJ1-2	CASIHRAANYGYTF
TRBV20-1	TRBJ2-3	CSARGGLDPTDTQYF
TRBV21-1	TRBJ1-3	CASRTVTADLRNTIYF
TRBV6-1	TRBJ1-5	CASSMIRGIYSNQPQHF
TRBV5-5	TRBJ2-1	CASSPPGTRYNEQFF
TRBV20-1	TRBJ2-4	CSARDGSTLRAKNIQYF
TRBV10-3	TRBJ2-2	CAISGSGGAAGELFF